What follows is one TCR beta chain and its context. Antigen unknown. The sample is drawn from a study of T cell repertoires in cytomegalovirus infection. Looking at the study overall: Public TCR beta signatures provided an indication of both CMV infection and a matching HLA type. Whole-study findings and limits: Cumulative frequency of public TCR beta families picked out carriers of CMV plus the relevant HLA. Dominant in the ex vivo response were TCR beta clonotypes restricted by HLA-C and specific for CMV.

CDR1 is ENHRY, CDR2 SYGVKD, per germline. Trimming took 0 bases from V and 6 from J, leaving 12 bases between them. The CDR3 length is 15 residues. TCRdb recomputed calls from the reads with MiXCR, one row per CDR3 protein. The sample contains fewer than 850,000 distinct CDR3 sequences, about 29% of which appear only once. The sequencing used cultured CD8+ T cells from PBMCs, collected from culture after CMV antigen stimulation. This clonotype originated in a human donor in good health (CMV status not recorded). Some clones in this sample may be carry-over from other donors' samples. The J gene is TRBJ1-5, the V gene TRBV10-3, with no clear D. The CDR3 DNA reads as TGTGCCATCAGTGAGTCTTCGGGAGTGGCTCAGCCCCAGCATTTT. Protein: CAISESSGVAQPQHF.